This T cell receptor (beta chain) was found in a study of molecular identifiers for immune sequencing clone quantification. Looked up from germline, CDR1 is MNHNY and CDR2 is SVGAGI (reference sequence). This CDR3 comprises 19 residues. Trimming took off 0 bases at V and 6 bases at J, with 24 bases between the two ends. For bulk TCR libraries, previously described methods and listed TCR primers were used. Each CDR3 protein is one row after TCRdb ran MiXCR on the PCR reads. The repertoire holds approximately 550,000 distinct CDR3 sequences, with under 30% as singletons. Naive CD8 sequencing libraries were generated from approximately 20,000 to 1,000,000 sorted cells, with 10%, 30% or 50% RNA as input.

The source is a human donor in good health. Some libraries in this study had Jurkat cell RNA spiked in. The chain has TRBV6-6 and TRBJ2-1; D call uncertain. Sequencing was carried out using naive CD8+ T cells from blood, with Jurkat cell RNA spiked in. Subset described: FACS-sorted CD8+CD4-CCR7+CD45RA+ naive T cells. The CDR3 is CASSYSNHVVGSRVNEQFF. CDR3 nucleotides: TGTGCCAGCAGTTACTCCAACCATGTGGTTGGCTCCCGGGTCAATGAGCAGTTCTTC.